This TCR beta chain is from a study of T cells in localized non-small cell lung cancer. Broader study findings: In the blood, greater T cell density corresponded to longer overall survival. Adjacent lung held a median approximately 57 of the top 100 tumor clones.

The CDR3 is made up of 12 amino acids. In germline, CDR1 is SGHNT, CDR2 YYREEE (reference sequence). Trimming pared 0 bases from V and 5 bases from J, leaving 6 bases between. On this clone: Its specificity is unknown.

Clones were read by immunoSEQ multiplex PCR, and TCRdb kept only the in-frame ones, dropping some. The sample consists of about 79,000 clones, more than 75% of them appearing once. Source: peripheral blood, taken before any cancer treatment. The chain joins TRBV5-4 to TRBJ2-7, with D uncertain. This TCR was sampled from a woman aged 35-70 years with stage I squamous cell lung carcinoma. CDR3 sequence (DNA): TGTGCCAGCAGCTTGGGGGGTGACGAGCAGTACTTC. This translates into CASSLGGDEQYF.